Listed below are T cell receptor beta chains from one sample, sequenced in a study of PD-1 blockade in classical Hodgkin lymphoma. The repertoire was sequenced with immunoSEQ multiplex PCR; TCRdb's copy has only in-frame clones and lacks some. The sample has 43,000 or so clones; about nine tenths are singletons. The sample was peripheral blood mononuclear cells (PBMCs), taken at baseline. The receptors shown here come from a human donor with classical Hodgkin lymphoma. The CDR3 runs from the conserved cysteine through the conserved F or W. Each record gives: D gene, J gene, clone size, V gene, CDR3 protein, CDR3 DNA. The D gene is left open where the match is weak. A row's size may be missing; if present it is once, few, many or a size class.

d_gene: .
j_gene: TRBJ2-5
abundance: .
v_gene: TRBV19
CDR3aa: CASSIAERETQYF
CDR3nt: TGTGCCAGTAGTATAGCAGAGAGAGAGACCCAGTACTTC

d_gene: .
j_gene: TRBJ1-1
abundance: .
v_gene: TRBV21-1
CDR3aa: CASDAYKTEGHTEAFF
CDR3nt: TGTGCCAGCGACGCCTATAAAACTGAGGGCCACACTGAAGCTTTCTTT

d_gene: .
j_gene: TRBJ2-7
abundance: .
v_gene: TRBV15
CDR3aa: CATSRDTALDSYEQYF
CDR3nt: TGTGCCACCAGCAGAGATACCGCTTTAGATTCCTACGAGCAGTACTTC

d_gene: TRBD1
j_gene: TRBJ2-2
abundance: .
v_gene: TRBV5-1
CDR3aa: CASSRDRGTVTGELFF
CDR3nt: TGCGCCAGCAGCAGGGACAGGGGGACTGTCACCGGGGAGCTGTTTTTT

d_gene: .
j_gene: TRBJ1-5
abundance: .
v_gene: TRBV6-1
CDR3aa: CASSDSANQPQHF
CDR3nt: TGTGCCAGCAGTGACTCGGCTAATCAGCCCCAGCATTTT

d_gene: TRBD1
j_gene: TRBJ2-7
abundance: .
v_gene: TRBV19
CDR3aa: CASSDRGRSYEQYF
CDR3nt: TGTGCCAGTAGCGACAGGGGTAGGTCCTACGAGCAGTACTTC

d_gene: .
j_gene: TRBJ1-1
abundance: once
v_gene: TRBV5-1
CDR3aa: CASSLAGRASEAFF
CDR3nt: TGCGCCAGCAGCTTGGCAGGCAGGGCCTCTGAAGCTTTCTTT

d_gene: TRBD2
j_gene: TRBJ2-1
abundance: .
v_gene: TRBV19
CDR3aa: CASSIARGSTNNEQFF
CDR3nt: TGTGCCAGTAGTATAGCCCGCGGGAGTACCAACAATGAGCAGTTCTTC

d_gene: .
j_gene: TRBJ2-1
abundance: .
v_gene: TRBV9
CDR3aa: CASSVGAGRSAYNEQFF
CDR3nt: TGTGCCAGCAGCGTAGGAGCCGGACGGTCTGCCTACAATGAGCAGTTCTTC

d_gene: .
j_gene: TRBJ2-7
abundance: few
v_gene: TRBV28
CDR3aa: CASSLAYEQYF
CDR3nt: TGTGCCAGCAGTTTAGCCTACGAGCAGTACTTC

d_gene: TRBD1
j_gene: TRBJ1-6
abundance: few
v_gene: TRBV7-2
CDR3aa: CASSSPGQGLPNSPLHF
CDR3nt: TGTGCCAGCAGCTCGCCGGGACAGGGATTGCCAAATTCACCCCTCCACTTT

d_gene: .
j_gene: TRBJ2-1
abundance: .
v_gene: TRBV27
CDR3aa: CASSSHRGWGDNEQFF
CDR3nt: TGTGCCAGCAGTTCCCACAGAGGGTGGGGGGACAATGAGCAGTTCTTC

d_gene: TRBD2
j_gene: TRBJ2-1
abundance: .
v_gene: TRBV28
CDR3aa: CALKAGVYNEQFF
CDR3nt: TGTGCCCTAAAGGCGGGGGTATACAATGAGCAGTTCTTC

d_gene: .
j_gene: TRBJ2-5
abundance: few
v_gene: TRBV19
CDR3aa: CASSTSGGGWETQYF
CDR3nt: TGTGCCAGTAGTACCTCAGGAGGGGGGTGGGAGACCCAGTACTTC

d_gene: .
j_gene: TRBJ2-2
abundance: .
v_gene: TRBV6-6
CDR3aa: CASSPVGSGVGELFF
CDR3nt: TGTGCCAGCAGCCCGGTAGGATCCGGGGTCGGGGAGCTGTTTTTT

d_gene: TRBD2
j_gene: TRBJ2-1
abundance: .
v_gene: TRBV27
CDR3aa: CASSFQRGYNEQFF
CDR3nt: TGTGCCAGCAGTTTCCAGCGGGGCTACAATGAGCAGTTCTTC

d_gene: .
j_gene: TRBJ2-7
abundance: .
v_gene: TRBV10-2
CDR3aa: CAVAAPSYEQYF
CDR3nt: TGCGCCGTAGCGGCCCCCTCCTACGAGCAGTACTTC

d_gene: .
j_gene: TRBJ2-5
abundance: .
v_gene: TRBV6-6
CDR3aa: CASSYSLGSETQYF
CDR3nt: TGTGCCAGCAGTTATAGTCTAGGGTCAGAGACCCAGTACTTC

d_gene: TRBD2
j_gene: TRBJ2-3
abundance: .
v_gene: TRBV11-2
CDR3aa: CASHSGRTDTQYF
CDR3nt: TGTGCCAGTCATAGCGGGAGAACAGATACGCAGTATTTT

d_gene: .
j_gene: TRBJ2-7
abundance: .
v_gene: TRBV28
CDR3aa: CASSPPRAEQYF
CDR3nt: TGTGCCAGCAGCCCACCTAGGGCCGAGCAGTACTTC

d_gene: .
j_gene: TRBJ1-1
abundance: .
v_gene: TRBV6-5
CDR3aa: CASRGARGMNTEAFF
CDR3nt: TGTGCCAGCAGAGGAGCGAGGGGGATGAACACTGAAGCTTTCTTT

d_gene: TRBD1
j_gene: TRBJ2-7
abundance: .
v_gene: TRBV19
CDR3aa: CASSSHRGSEQYF
CDR3nt: TGTGCCAGTAGTAGTCACAGGGGCTCCGAGCAGTACTTC

d_gene: TRBD2
j_gene: TRBJ2-5
abundance: once
v_gene: TRBV9
CDR3aa: CASSVAGGQETQYF
CDR3nt: TGTGCCAGCAGCGTGGCGGGGGGACAAGAGACCCAGTACTTC

d_gene: .
j_gene: TRBJ2-6
abundance: .
v_gene: TRBV4-3
CDR3aa: CASSQDSGANVLTF
CDR3nt: TGCGCCAGCAGCCAAGATTCCGGGGCCAACGTCCTGACTTTC

d_gene: TRBD2
j_gene: TRBJ2-3
abundance: .
v_gene: TRBV7-2
CDR3aa: CASSSGVAGGPDTQYF
CDR3nt: TGTGCCAGCAGCTCCGGGGTAGCGGGAGGTCCAGATACGCAGTATTTT

d_gene: .
j_gene: TRBJ1-3
abundance: .
v_gene: TRBV5-6
CDR3aa: CASSLGGNTIYF
CDR3nt: TGTGCCAGCAGCTTGGGGGGAAACACCATATATTTT

d_gene: TRBD2
j_gene: TRBJ2-5
abundance: .
v_gene: TRBV4-1
CDR3aa: CASSQSPLRGGGETQYF
CDR3nt: TGCGCCAGCAGCCAGTCCCCCTTGCGGGGGGGCGGAGAGACCCAGTACTTC

d_gene: .
j_gene: TRBJ1-2
abundance: once
v_gene: TRBV5-4
CDR3aa: CASSATGSYGYTF
CDR3nt: TGTGCCAGCAGCGCTACAGGGAGCTATGGCTACACCTTC

d_gene: TRBD2
j_gene: TRBJ2-5
abundance: .
v_gene: TRBV2
CDR3aa: CASSEALAGGSETQYF
CDR3nt: TGTGCCAGCAGTGAAGCCCTAGCGGGGGGCTCAGAGACCCAGTACTTC

d_gene: .
j_gene: TRBJ2-7
abundance: .
v_gene: TRBV27
CDR3aa: CASSLSGSGYEQYF
CDR3nt: TGTGCCAGCAGTTTATCAGGGAGCGGCTACGAGCAGTACTTC

d_gene: TRBD2
j_gene: TRBJ2-7
abundance: .
v_gene: TRBV5-1
CDR3aa: CASSGLADSYEQYF
CDR3nt: TGCGCCAGCAGCGGACTAGCGGATTCCTACGAGCAGTACTTC

d_gene: .
j_gene: TRBJ2-7
abundance: .
v_gene: TRBV28
CDR3aa: CASSLKYEQYF
CDR3nt: TGTGCCAGCAGTTTAAAATACGAGCAGTACTTC

d_gene: .
j_gene: TRBJ2-3
abundance: .
v_gene: TRBV6-4
CDR3aa: CASSDSMASGTDTQYF
CDR3nt: TGTGCCAGCAGTGACTCGATGGCTAGCGGCACAGATACGCAGTATTTT

d_gene: TRBD2
j_gene: TRBJ2-2
abundance: .
v_gene: TRBV7-7
CDR3aa: CASRPFAGGRTGELFF
CDR3nt: TGTGCTAGCAGACCCTTTGCGGGGGGGCGGACCGGGGAGCTGTTTTTT

d_gene: TRBD1
j_gene: TRBJ2-2
abundance: .
v_gene: TRBV7-9
CDR3aa: CASRRQGATTGELFF
CDR3nt: TGTGCCAGCAGACGGCAGGGGGCGACTACCGGGGAGCTGTTTTTT

d_gene: .
j_gene: TRBJ2-7
abundance: .
v_gene: TRBV18
CDR3aa: CASSPPYEVIHEQYF
CDR3nt: TGTGCCAGCTCACCACCGTATGAGGTAATCCACGAGCAGTACTTC

d_gene: .
j_gene: TRBJ2-5
abundance: .
v_gene: TRBV10-3
CDR3aa: CAISDSGAPRMETQYF
CDR3nt: TGTGCCATCAGTGACTCCGGGGCCCCCAGGATGGAGACCCAGTACTTC

d_gene: TRBD1
j_gene: TRBJ1-2
abundance: .
v_gene: TRBV7-9
CDR3aa: CASSLVSRGRGYGYTF
CDR3nt: TGTGCCAGCAGCTTAGTTTCCAGGGGGCGAGGCTATGGCTACACCTTC

d_gene: TRBD2
j_gene: TRBJ2-7
abundance: .
v_gene: TRBV9
CDR3aa: CASSVGTSPSEQYF
CDR3nt: TGTGCCAGCAGCGTAGGGACTAGCCCCAGCGAGCAGTACTTC

d_gene: TRBD1
j_gene: TRBJ1-1
abundance: .
v_gene: TRBV27
CDR3aa: CASSTQTPTGVNTEAFF
CDR3nt: TGTGCCAGCAGCACGCAGACACCCACAGGGGTGAACACTGAAGCTTTCTTT

d_gene: TRBD1
j_gene: TRBJ2-4
abundance: .
v_gene: TRBV6-4
CDR3aa: CASSAGTGSGDIQYF
CDR3nt: TGTGCCAGCAGTGCCGGGACAGGGTCCGGGGACATTCAGTACTTC

d_gene: .
j_gene: TRBJ1-1
abundance: .
v_gene: TRBV10-1
CDR3aa: CASSEWENTEAFF
CDR3nt: TGCGCCAGCAGTGAGTGGGAGAACACTGAAGCTTTCTTT

d_gene: .
j_gene: TRBJ1-3
abundance: .
v_gene: TRBV19
CDR3aa: CASSTVKGHTIYF
CDR3nt: TGTGCCAGTAGCACCGTAAAAGGCCACACCATATATTTT

d_gene: TRBD1
j_gene: TRBJ2-7
abundance: .
v_gene: TRBV27
CDR3aa: CASGTGGRNEQYF
CDR3nt: TGTGCCAGCGGGACAGGGGGCAGGAACGAGCAGTACTTC

d_gene: .
j_gene: TRBJ1-5
abundance: .
v_gene: TRBV7-8
CDR3aa: CASSVNTVYNQPQHF
CDR3nt: TGTGCCAGCAGCGTCAATACAGTATACAATCAGCCCCAGCATTTT

d_gene: .
j_gene: TRBJ1-2
abundance: .
v_gene: TRBV9
CDR3aa: CASSVRAGDGYTF
CDR3nt: TGTGCCAGCAGCGTAAGGGCAGGCGATGGCTACACCTTC

d_gene: .
j_gene: TRBJ1-4
abundance: .
v_gene: TRBV9
CDR3aa: CASSVWGGGTNEKLFF
CDR3nt: TGTGCCAGCAGCGTATGGGGAGGCGGAACTAATGAAAAACTGTTTTTT

d_gene: .
j_gene: TRBJ1-1
abundance: .
v_gene: TRBV9
CDR3aa: CASSVGDSLNTEAFF
CDR3nt: TGTGCCAGCAGCGTAGGGGACTCCCTGAACACTGAAGCTTTCTTT

d_gene: .
j_gene: TRBJ2-1
abundance: once
v_gene: TRBV18
CDR3aa: CATSGNTTYNEQFF
CDR3nt: TGTGCCACCTCCGGGAATACGACCTACAATGAGCAGTTCTTC

d_gene: TRBD2
j_gene: TRBJ2-1
abundance: .
v_gene: TRBV7-8
CDR3aa: CASSLGLADMRQFF
CDR3nt: TGTGCCAGCAGCTTAGGACTAGCAGATATGAGGCAGTTCTTC

d_gene: .
j_gene: TRBJ2-2
abundance: .
v_gene: TRBV19
CDR3aa: CASSTRRSNTGELFF
CDR3nt: TGTGCCAGTAGTACCCGGCGTTCGAACACCGGGGAGCTGTTTTTT

d_gene: .
j_gene: TRBJ2-3
abundance: .
v_gene: TRBV6-4
CDR3aa: CASSDSKDSTDTQYF
CDR3nt: TGTGCCAGCAGTGACTCGAAAGATAGCACAGATACGCAGTATTTT

d_gene: TRBD1
j_gene: TRBJ1-2
abundance: .
v_gene: TRBV27
CDR3aa: CASSPSGQANNYGYTF
CDR3nt: TGTGCCAGCAGTCCCTCGGGACAGGCCAATAACTATGGCTACACCTTC

d_gene: TRBD1
j_gene: TRBJ2-5
abundance: .
v_gene: TRBV28
CDR3aa: CASSLLAGGFHETQYF
CDR3nt: TGTGCCAGCAGTTTACTGGCAGGGGGTTTTCATGAGACCCAGTACTTC

d_gene: TRBD1
j_gene: TRBJ1-6
abundance: .
v_gene: TRBV7-2
CDR3aa: CASSLTGGRPNSPLHF
CDR3nt: TGTGCCAGCAGCTTAACAGGGGGTAGGCCTAATTCACCCCTCCACTTT